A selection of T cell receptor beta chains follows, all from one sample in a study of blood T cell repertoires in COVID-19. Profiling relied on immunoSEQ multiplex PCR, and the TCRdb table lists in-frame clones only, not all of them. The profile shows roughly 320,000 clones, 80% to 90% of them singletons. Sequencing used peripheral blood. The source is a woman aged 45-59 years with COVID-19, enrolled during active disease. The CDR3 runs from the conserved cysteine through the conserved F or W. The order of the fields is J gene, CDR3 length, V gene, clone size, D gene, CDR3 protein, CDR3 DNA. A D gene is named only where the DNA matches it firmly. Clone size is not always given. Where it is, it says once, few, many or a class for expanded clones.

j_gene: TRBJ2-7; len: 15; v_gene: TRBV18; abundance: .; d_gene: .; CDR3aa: CASSLNPVGEYEQYF; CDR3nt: TGTGCCAGCTCACTCAACCCGGTCGGGGAGTACGAGCAGTACTTC
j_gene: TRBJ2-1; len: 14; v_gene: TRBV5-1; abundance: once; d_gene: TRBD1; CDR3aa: CASSLRTGYNEQFF; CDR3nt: TGCGCCAGCAGCTTGAGGACAGGGTACAATGAGCAGTTCTTC
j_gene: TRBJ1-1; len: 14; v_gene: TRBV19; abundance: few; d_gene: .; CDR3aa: CASSITARNTEAFF; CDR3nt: TGTGCCAGTAGTATAACAGCCCGTAACACTGAAGCTTTCTTT
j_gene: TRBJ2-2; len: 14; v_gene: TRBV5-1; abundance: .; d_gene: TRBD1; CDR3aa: CASMSTGGSGELFF; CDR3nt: TGCGCCAGCATGTCTACAGGGGGATCTGGGGAGCTGTTTTTT
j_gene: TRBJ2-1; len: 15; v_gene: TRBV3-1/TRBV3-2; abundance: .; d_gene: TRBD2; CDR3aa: CASSLGTSGSNEQFF; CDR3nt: TGTGCCAGCAGCCTGGGGACTAGCGGGAGCAATGAGCAGTTCTTC
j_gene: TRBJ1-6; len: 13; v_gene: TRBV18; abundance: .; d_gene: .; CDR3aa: CASSPPQNSPLHF; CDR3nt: TGTGCCAGCTCACCACCCCAAAATTCACCCCTCCACTTT
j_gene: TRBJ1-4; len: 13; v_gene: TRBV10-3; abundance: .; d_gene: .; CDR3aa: CAISEEATEKLFF; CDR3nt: TGTGCCATCAGTGAGGAAGCTACCGAAAAACTGTTTTTT
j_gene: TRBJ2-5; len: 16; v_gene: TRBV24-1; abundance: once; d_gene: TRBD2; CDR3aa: CATSRSGTSGTETQYF; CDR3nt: TGTGCCACCAGCCGAAGCGGGACTAGCGGGACAGAGACCCAGTACTTC
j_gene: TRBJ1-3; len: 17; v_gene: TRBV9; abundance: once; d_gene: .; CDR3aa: CASSVAGTLGDRNTIYF; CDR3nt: TGTGCCAGCAGCGTAGCGGGGACACTTGGGGATCGAAACACCATATATTTT
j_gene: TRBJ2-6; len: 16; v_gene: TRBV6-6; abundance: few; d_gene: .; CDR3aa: CASSGRLFSGANVLTF; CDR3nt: TGTGCCAGCAGCGGTCGACTTTTCTCTGGGGCCAACGTCCTGACTTTC
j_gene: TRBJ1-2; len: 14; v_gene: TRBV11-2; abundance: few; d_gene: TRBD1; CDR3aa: CASSLSPRDSGYTF; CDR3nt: TGTGCCAGCAGCCTCTCTCCCCGGGACAGCGGCTACACCTTC
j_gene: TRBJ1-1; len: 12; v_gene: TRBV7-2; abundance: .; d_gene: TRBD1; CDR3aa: CASSLQGIAAFF; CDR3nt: TGTGCCAGCAGTTTACAGGGGATCGCAGCTTTCTTT
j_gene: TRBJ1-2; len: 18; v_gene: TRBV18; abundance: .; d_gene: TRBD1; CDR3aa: CASSPNQAGQGFLLSYTF; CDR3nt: TGTGCCAGCTCACCAAATCAAGCCGGACAGGGATTTTTGTTGAGCTACACCTTC
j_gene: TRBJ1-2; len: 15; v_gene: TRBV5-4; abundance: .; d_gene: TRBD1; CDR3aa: CASSLWPRDRDGYTF; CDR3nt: TGTGCCAGCAGCTTGTGGCCCCGGGACAGGGATGGCTACACCTTC
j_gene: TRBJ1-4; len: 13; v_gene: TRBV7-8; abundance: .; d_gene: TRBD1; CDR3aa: CASSPGDREKLFF; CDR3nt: TGTGCCAGCAGCCCAGGGGACAGAGAAAAACTGTTTTTT
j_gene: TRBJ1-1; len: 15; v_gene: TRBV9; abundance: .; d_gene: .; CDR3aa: CASSAGVGMNTEAFF; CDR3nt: TGTGCCAGCAGCGCAGGGGTGGGAATGAACACTGAAGCTTTCTTT